This TCR beta chain is drawn from a study of immune cell composition in non-small cell lung cancer. Study results and limitations: Around 75% of squamous and about 30% of adenocarcinoma cases had tumour-associated clones >0.5%.

Normal lung was taken at the farthest possible site, at least 3 cm from tumour. Genomic DNA came from frozen unsorted single-cell suspensions. The protocol was immunoSEQ multiplex PCR, while the TCRdb copy is restricted to in-frame clones and leaves out a portion. The sample includes some 9,000 clones, about 68% of them seen just once. By proportion, this clone is medium-sized. The antigen is undetermined. Losses at the gene ends were 6 bases for V and 2 bases for J; bases not matched to a gene: 4. Germline CDR1 reads SGHKS; CDR2 reads YYEKEE (reference sequence). This CDR3 has 13 residues. The J gene is TRBJ2-5, the V gene TRBV5-5, with 7 nucleotides matching TRBD1. Sequencing was done on a sample of non-adjacent lung tissue. The clonotype comes from a human donor with non-small cell lung cancer. Written as DNA, the CDR3 is TGTGCCAGCAAGCCGACAGGGCAAGAGACCCAGTACTTC. Translation: CASKPTGQETQYF. The whole variable domain, remainder taken from reference TRBV5-5 and TRBJ2-5, is DAGVTQSPTHLIKTRGQQVTLRCSPISGHKSVSWYQQVLGQGPQFIFQYYEKEERGRGNFPDRFSARQFPNYSSELNVNALLLGDSALYLCASKPTGQETQYFGPGTRLLVL.